This T cell receptor beta chain was found in a study of T cells in Graves' hyperthyroidism and ophthalmopathy. Whole-study results and caveats: Most thyroid clonotypes expanded above 0.001 were also detected in blood.

Ten or more counts support this clonotype. No antigen is known for it. Amplification yielded TCR beta CDR3 regions, with RNA transcripts as the source. A set of HTBI primers served as the primers for a first-round RT-PCR of the TCR CDR3. TCRdb fed the multiplex PCR reads into MiXCR, producing one record per CDR3 protein. The table records over 200,000 distinct CDR3 sequences, about 15% of them present only once. Reasons for excluding patients were uncontrolled infection, other autoimmune disease, pregnancy or lactation. Germline V gene data show CDR1 as ENHRY and CDR2 as SYGVKD. CDR3 size: 16 residues. V gave up 2 bases and J gave up 2 bases; unmatched junction bases: 7.

The sample was blood. This chain links TRBV10-3 with TRBJ2-3; TRBD2 matches 7 bases. This TCR derives from a woman aged 40 to 50 with Graves' hyperthyroidism that later progressed to Graves' ophthalmopathy. The CDR3 sequence: CAISEGSSGVTDTQYF. CDR3 coding DNA: TGTGCCATCAGTGAGGGTTCCAGCGGGGTCACAGATACGCAGTATTTT.